This TCR beta chain originates from a study of high-grade serous ovarian cancer treatment subgroups. Assay: immunoSEQ multiplex PCR; the TCRdb copy retains only in-frame clones and omits some. The sample lists about 4,900 clones; roughly 70% were seen once. Tumor samples were obtained before definitive surgery or chemotherapy. Trimming shortened V by 2 bases and J by 8 bases, and 12 bases separated the two germline ends. The CDR3 contains 14 residues. The germline CDR1 and CDR2 sequences are SEHNR and FQNEAQ (reference sequence). V usage is TRBV7-9 and J usage is TRBJ1-4, with a possible D match to TRBD1 (5 bases). The clonotype comes from a human donor with high-grade serous ovarian cancer. The sequenced sample was tumor tissue. The CDR3 DNA sequence: TGTGCCAGCAGCTTATCCCGGGACTACGAAAAACTGTTTTTT. Amino acid sequence: CASSLSRDYEKLFF.